This T cell receptor (beta chain) comes out of a study of T cells in Graves' hyperthyroidism and ophthalmopathy. The source material, RNA transcripts, was used to amplify TCR beta CDR3 regions. The HTBI primer set drove a first-round RT-PCR of the TCR CDR3. TCRdb reprocessed the multiplex PCR reads with MiXCR, giving one entry per CDR3 protein. In the table there are roughly 380,000 distinct CDR3 sequences, about 15% of which are singletons. This clonotype has just a few counts. The V and J ends lost 4 bases and 8 bases respectively, with 19 bases between them. CDR1 is SGHDT, CDR2 YYEEEE, per germline. The CDR3 is made up of 16 amino acids.

The chain couples TRBV5-6 to TRBJ1-6; D might be TRBD1 (6 bases). Sequenced: blood. The sequence was collected from a woman in her sixties with Graves' hyperthyroidism. CDR3 protein: CASSPRTTGLHSPLHF. CDR3 sequence (DNA): TGTGCCAGCAGCCCACGGACTACAGGGCTTCATTCACCCCTCCACTTT. The full variable domain, rest sourced from reference TRBV5-6 and TRBJ1-6, is DAGVTQSPTHLIKTRGQQVTLRCSPKSGHDTVSWYQQALGQGPQFIFQYYEEEERQRGNFPDRFSGHQFPNYSSELNVNALLLGDSALYLCASSPRTTGLHSPLHFGNGTRLTVT.